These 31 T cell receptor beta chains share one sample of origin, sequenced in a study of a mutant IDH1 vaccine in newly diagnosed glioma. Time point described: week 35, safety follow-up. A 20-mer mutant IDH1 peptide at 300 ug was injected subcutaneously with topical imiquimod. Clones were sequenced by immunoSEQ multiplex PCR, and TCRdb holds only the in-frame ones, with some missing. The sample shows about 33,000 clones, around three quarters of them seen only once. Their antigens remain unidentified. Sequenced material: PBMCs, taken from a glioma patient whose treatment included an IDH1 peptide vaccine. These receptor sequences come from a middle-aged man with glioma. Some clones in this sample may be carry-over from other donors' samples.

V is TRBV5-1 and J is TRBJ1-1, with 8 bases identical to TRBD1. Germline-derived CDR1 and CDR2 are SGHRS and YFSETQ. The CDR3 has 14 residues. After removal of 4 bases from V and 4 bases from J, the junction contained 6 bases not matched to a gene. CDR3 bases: TGCGCCAGCAGCCCAGGGGGCTGGAGCACTGAAGCTTTCTTT. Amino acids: CASSPGGWSTEAFF. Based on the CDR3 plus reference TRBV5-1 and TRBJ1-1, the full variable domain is KAGVTQTPRYLIKTRGQQVTLSCSPISGHRSVSWYQQTPGQGLQFLFEYFSETQRNKGNFPGRFSGRQFSNSRSEMNVSTLELGDSALYLCASSPGGWSTEAFFGQGTRLTVV.

DNA of the CDR3: TGTGCCAGCAGCGAGGGGGAGACCCAGTACTTC. It encodes CASSEGETQYF. The chain is built from TRBV9 and TRBJ2-5, with D possibly TRBD1 on 5 matching bases. In germline, CDR1 is SGDLS, CDR2 YYNGEE. The ends were cut back, 3 bases at V and 5 bases at J, with 5 bases in the middle. The CDR3 spans 11 residues.

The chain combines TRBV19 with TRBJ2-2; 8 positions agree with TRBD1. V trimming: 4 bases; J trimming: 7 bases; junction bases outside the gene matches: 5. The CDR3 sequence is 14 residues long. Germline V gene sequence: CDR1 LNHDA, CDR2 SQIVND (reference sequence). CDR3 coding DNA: TGTGCCAGTAGTACCCGGACAGGGAACGGGGAGCTGTTTTTT. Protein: CASSTRTGNGELFF.

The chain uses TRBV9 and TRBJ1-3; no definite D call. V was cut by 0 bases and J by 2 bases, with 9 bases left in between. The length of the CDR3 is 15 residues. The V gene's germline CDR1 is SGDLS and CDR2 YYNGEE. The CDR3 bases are TGTGCCAGCAGCGTAGGATGGGGTCCTGGAAACACCATATATTTT. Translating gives CASSVGWGPGNTIYF.

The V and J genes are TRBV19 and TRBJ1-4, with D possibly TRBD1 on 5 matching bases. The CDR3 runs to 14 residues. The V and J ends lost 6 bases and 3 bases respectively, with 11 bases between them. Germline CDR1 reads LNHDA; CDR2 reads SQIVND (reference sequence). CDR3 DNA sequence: TGTGCCAGTAGCCATGACAGATCTAATGAAAAACTGTTTTTT. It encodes CASSHDRSNEKLFF.

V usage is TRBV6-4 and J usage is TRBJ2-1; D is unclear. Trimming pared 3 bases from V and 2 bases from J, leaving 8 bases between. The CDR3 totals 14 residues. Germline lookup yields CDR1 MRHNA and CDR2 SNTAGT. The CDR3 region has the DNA TGTGCCAGCAGTGAGGATCCTACCTACAATGAGCAGTTCTTC. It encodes CASSEDPTYNEQFF.

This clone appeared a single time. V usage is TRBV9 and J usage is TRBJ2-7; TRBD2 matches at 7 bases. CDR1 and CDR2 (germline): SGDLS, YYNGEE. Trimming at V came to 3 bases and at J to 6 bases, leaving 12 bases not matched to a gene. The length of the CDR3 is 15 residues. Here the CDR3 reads CASSAPGRESIEQYF. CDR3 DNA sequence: TGTGCCAGCAGCGCCCCGGGGCGGGAGAGTATCGAGCAGTACTTC.

The CDR3 spells CASSPPLGGVYGYTF. DNA of the CDR3: TGTGCCAGCAGCCCACCGTTGGGGGGGGTCTATGGCTACACCTTC. The chain has TRBV6-4 and TRBJ1-2; maybe TRBD1 (5 bases). V was shortened by 6 bases and J by 4 bases, with 18 bases between the two germline ends. CDR1 is MRHNA and CDR2 is SNTAGT in the germline V gene. The CDR3 sequence is 15 residues long.

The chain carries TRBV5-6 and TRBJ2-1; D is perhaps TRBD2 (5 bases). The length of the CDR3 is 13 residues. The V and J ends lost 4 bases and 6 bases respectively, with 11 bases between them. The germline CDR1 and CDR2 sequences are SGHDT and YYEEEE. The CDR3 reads CASSAGRGNEQFF. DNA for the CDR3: TGTGCCAGCAGCGCGGGCCGGGGCAATGAGCAGTTCTTC.

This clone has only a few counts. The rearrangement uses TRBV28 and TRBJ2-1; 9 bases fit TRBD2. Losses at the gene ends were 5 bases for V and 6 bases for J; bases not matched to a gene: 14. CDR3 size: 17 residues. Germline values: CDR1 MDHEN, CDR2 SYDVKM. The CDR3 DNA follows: TGTGCCAGCAGTCTTCCCCTTGGCGGGGGGGCTTTCAATGAGCAGTTCTTC. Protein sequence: CASSLPLGGGAFNEQFF.

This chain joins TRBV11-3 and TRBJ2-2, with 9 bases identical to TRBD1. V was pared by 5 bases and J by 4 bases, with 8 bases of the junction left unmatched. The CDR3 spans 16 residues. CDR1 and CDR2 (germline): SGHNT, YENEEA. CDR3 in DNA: TGTGCCAGCAGCCCGAACAGGGGGCTAGTCACCGGGGAGCTGTTTTTT. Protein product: CASSPNRGLVTGELFF.

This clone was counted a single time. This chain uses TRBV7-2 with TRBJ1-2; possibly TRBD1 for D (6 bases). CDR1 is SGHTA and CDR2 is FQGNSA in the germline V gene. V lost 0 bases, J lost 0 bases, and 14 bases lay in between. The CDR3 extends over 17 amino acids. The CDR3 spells CASSLAGGANANYGYTF. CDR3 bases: TGTGCCAGCAGCTTAGCTGGGGGGGCGAACGCTAACTATGGCTACACCTTC.

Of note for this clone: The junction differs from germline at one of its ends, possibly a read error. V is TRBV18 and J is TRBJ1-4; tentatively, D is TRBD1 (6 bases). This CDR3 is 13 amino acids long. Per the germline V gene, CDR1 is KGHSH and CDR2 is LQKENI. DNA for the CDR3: TGTGCCAGCTCACCCCCTATTGGGGGGGCGAAAATTTTT. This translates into CASSPPIGGAKIF.

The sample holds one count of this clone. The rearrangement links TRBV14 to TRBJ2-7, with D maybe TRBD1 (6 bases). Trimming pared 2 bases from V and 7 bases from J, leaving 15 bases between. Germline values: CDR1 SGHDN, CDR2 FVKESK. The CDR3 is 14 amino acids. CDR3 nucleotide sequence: TGTGCCAGCAGCCAATTTATAGGACAGCGGGAGCAGTACTTC. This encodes CASSQFIGQREQYF.

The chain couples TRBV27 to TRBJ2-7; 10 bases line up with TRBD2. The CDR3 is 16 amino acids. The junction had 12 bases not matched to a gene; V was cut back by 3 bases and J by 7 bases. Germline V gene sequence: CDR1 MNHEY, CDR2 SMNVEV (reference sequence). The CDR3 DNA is TGTGCCAGCAGTTTCTTACTAGCGGGGACTTCTGTAGAGCAGTACTTC. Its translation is CASSFLLAGTSVEQYF.

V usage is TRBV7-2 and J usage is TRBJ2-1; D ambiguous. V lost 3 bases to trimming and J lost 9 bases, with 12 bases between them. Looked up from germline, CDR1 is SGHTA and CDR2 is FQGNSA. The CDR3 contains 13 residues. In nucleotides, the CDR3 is TGTGCCAGCAGCTTTCGGTTGGCGCGTGAGCAGTTCTTC. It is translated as CASSFRLAREQFF. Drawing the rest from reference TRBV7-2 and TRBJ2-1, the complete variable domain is GAGVSQSPSNKVTEKGKDVELRCDPISGHTALYWYRQSLGQGLEFLIYFQGNSAPDKSGLPSDRFSAERTGGSVSTLTIQRTQQEDSAVYLCASSFRLAREQFFGPGTRLTVL.

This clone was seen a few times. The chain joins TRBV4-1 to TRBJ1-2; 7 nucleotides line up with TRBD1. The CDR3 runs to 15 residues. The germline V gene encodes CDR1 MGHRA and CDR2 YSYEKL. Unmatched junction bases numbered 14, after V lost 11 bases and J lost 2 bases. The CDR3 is CASREGGGENYGYTF. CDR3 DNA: TGCGCCTCCAGGGAAGGGGGCGGTGAAAACTATGGCTACACCTTC.

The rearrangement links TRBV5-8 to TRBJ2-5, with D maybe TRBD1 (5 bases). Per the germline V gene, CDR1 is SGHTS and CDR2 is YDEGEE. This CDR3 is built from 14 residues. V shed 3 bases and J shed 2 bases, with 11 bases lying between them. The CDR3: CASSSTTVQETQYF. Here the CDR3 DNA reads TGTGCCAGCAGCTCGACGACAGTTCAAGAGACCCAGTACTTC.

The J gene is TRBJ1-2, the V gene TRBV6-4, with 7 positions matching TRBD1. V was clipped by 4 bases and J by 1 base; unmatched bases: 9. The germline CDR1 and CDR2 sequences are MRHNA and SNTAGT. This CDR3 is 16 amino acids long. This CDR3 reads CASSASSGQINYGYTF. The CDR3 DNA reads TGTGCCAGCAGTGCCTCCTCGGGACAGATTAACTATGGCTACACCTTC.

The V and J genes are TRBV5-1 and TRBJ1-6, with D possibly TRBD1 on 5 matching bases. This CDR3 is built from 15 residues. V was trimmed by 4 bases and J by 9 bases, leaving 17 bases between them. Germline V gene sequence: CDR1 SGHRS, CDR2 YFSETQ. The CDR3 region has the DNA TGCGCCAGCAGCCTCGGGGGGGGTGGAGGTTCACCCCTCCACTTT. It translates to CASSLGGGGGSPLHF.

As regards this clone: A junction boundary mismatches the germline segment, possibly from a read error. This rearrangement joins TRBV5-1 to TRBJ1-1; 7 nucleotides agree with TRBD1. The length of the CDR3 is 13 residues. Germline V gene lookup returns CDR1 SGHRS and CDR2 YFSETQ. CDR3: CATSAGGYTEAFF. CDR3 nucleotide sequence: TGCGCCACCAGCGCAGGGGGGTACACTGAAGCTTTCTTT.

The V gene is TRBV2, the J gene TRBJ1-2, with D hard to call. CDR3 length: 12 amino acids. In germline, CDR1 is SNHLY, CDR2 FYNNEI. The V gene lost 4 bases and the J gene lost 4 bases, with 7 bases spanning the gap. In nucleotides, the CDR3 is TGTGCCAGCAGTGGGGCACTCTATGGCTACACCTTC. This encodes CASSGALYGYTF.

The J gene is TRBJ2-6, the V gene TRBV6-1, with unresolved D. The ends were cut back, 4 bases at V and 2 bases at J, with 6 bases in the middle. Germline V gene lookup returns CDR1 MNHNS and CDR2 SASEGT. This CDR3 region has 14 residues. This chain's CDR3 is CASSVIPGANVLTF. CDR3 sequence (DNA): TGTGCCAGCAGTGTTATCCCTGGGGCCAACGTCCTGACTTTC.

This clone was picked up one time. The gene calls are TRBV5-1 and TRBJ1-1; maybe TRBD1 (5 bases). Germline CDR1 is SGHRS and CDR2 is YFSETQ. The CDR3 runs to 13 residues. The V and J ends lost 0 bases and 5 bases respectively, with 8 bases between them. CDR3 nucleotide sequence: TGCGCCAGCAGCTTGGCGGGGGAAACTGAAGCTTTCTTT. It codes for CASSLAGETEAFF.

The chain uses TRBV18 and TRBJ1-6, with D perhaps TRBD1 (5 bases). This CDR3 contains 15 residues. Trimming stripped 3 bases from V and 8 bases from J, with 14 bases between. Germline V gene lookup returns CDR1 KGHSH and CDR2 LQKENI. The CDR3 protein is CASSPRQRGDSPLHF. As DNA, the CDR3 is TGTGCCAGCTCACCCCGCCAAAGGGGTGATTCACCCCTCCACTTT.

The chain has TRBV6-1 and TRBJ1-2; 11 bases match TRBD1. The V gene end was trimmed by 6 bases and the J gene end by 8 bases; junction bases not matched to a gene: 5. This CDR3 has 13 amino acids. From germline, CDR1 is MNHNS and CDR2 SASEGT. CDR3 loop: CASSTDRGRGYTF. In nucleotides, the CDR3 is TGTGCCAGCAGCACGGACAGGGGGCGAGGCTACACCTTC.

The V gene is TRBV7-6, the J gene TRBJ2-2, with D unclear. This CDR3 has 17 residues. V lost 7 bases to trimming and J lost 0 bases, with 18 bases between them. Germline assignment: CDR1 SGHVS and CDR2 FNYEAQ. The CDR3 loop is CASIPGPLRSNTGELFF. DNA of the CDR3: TGTGCCAGCATCCCCGGCCCCCTCAGATCGAACACCGGGGAGCTGTTTTTT.

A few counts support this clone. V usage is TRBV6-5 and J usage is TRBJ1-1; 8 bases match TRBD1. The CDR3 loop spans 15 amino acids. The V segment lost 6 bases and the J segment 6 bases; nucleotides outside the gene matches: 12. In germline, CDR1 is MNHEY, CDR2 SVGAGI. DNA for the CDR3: TGTGCCAGCAGGCTGTTAGACAGGGGATTCCCTGAAGCTTTCTTT. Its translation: CASRLLDRGFPEAFF.

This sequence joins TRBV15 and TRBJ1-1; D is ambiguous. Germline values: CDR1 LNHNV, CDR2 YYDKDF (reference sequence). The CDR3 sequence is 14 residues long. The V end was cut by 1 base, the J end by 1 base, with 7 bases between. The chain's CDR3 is CATSRVYRNTEAFF. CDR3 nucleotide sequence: TGTGCCACCAGCAGAGTTTACAGGAACACTGAAGCTTTCTTT.

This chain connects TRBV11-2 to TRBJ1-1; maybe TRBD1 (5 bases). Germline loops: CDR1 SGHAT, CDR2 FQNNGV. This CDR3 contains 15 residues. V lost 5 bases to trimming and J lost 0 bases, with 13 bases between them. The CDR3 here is CASSRPQALNTEAFF. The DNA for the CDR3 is TGTGCCAGCAGCCGACCACAGGCCTTGAACACTGAAGCTTTCTTT.

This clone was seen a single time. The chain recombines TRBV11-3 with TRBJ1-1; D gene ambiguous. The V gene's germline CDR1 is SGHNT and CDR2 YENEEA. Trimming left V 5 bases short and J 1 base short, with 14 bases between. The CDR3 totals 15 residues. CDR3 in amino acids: CASSPSYGENTEAFF. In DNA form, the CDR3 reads TGTGCCAGCAGCCCCTCTTATGGGGAGAACACTGAAGCTTTCTTT.